This T cell receptor beta chain was captured by sequencing in a study of CD8+CD57+ T cells in acquired aplastic anemia (dated by TCRdb to about 2018). General notes on the study: DNA extracted from sorted CD4+ and CD8+ cells had a mean of roughly 3 ug, with a range of roughly 0.17 to 27.4 ug. CD8+CD57+ expansion was defined as a frequency above the mean frequency observed in healthy subjects. Paper-wide results and their limitations: Roughly 29 CD8+ CDR3 sequences were shared between patients and controls but appeared highly expressed in patients and within their immunodominant clones. Between patients and healthy controls, no significant difference in CD8+ Simpson's diversity was found (P=0.060).

Flow cytometry had shown CD8+CD57+ cell expansion in the patients selected for sequencing. All patients had severe acquired aplastic anemia diagnosed by International Study of Aplastic Anemia and Agranulocytosis and Camitta criteria. No therapy had been received by the patients at the time of blood sampling. In the study, sorted CD4+ and CD8+ blood T cells from patients with severe aplastic anemia and from healthy subjects underwent deep sequencing of TCR repertoires. In the USA, patient enrollment took place under clinicaltrials.gov protocols 00001620, 01623167, 00001397, 00071045, 00081523 and 00961064. Ficoll-Paque density gradient centrifugation was used to isolate peripheral blood mononuclear cells. Before DNA extraction, CD4+ and CD8+ T cells were sorted with FACS or magnetic beads. Genomic DNA was used as template for profiling of TCR beta VDJ combinations and CDR3 sequences. An Illumina HiSeq 2000 was used for TCR repertoire sequencing. Per the source publication's procedure: TRBV/TRBJ rearrangement plots, CDR3 size and DJ length profiles, and Simpson's diversity index were used to assess repertoires. The most abundant DNA sequence in the deep sequencing data was defined as the immunodominant clone. CDR3 amino acid sequences were checked for sharing between subjects and were compared against published repertoires and the VDJdb database. TCRdb itself trimmed the public reads at Q25 with fastp, ran MiXCR and retained productive beta chains. CDR3 protein duplicates are merged, each entry listing the most common genes and DNA. The V and J calls follow TCRdb's processing rather than the paper's. The sample includes about 470,000 distinct CDR3 sequences, with around 30% observed a single time. The ten largest clones take up less than 1% of the sample.

This clonotype is a singleton in its sample. The antigen it recognizes is unknown. It has no much larger one-base neighbor in the sample; base qualities were not kept. One read yields weak evidence. Sample: sorted CD4+, CD8+, or CD8+CD57+ T cells (not recorded which) from PBMCs. The receptor's source is a human donor with aplastic anemia.

The DNA reads TGTGCCAGCAGAACCGTTGGGGATACGCAGTATTTT. Its translation is CASRTVGDTQYF. The chain employs TRBV6-2 or TRBV6-3 and TRBJ2-3; too little of a D gene remains to name it. The CDR3 runs 12 amino acids, cysteine and phenylalanine included. The only DNA kept is the CDR3, 36 bases in frame from the first base. From the germline V gene, CDR1 is MNHEY and CDR2 is SVGEGT. The trim is 6 bases for V and 6 bases for J, with a gap of 10 bases between the germline ends.